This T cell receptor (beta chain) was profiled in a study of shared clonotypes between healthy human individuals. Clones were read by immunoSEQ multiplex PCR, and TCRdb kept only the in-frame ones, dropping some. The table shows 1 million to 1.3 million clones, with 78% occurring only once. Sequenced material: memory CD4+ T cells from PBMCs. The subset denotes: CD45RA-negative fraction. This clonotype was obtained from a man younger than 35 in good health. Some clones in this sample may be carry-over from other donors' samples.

The CDR3, as DNA: TGTGCCAGCAGCCAAGGAAGGGTCCGGTACGAGCAGTACTTC. This translates into CASSQGRVRYEQYF. V gene TRBV14 combines with J gene TRBJ2-7; unclear D gene. This CDR3 comprises 14 residues. CDR1 SGHDN and CDR2 FVKESK come from the germline V gene. V was clipped by 1 base and J by 4 bases, with 11 bases between them.